This T cell receptor (beta chain) derives from a study of T cells in Graves' hyperthyroidism and ophthalmopathy. CDR3 length: 12 residues. Looked up from germline, CDR1 is MGHDK and CDR2 is SYGVNS. V was trimmed by 11 bases and J by 4 bases, leaving 12 bases between them. There were TCR beta CDR3 regions amplified from RNA transcripts. First-round RT-PCR of the TCR CDR3 relied on the HTBI primer set. Via MiXCR, TCRdb re-called the multiplex PCR reads, giving one row per CDR3 protein. Of more than 40,000 distinct CDR3 sequences in the sample, roughly 50% were seen once. No progression to ophthalmopathy during 18 months of follow-up defined stable disease. Newly diagnosed hyperthyroidism patients aged 18 to 65 years had disease lasting under 2 months. The diagnostic basis comprised clinical symptoms, serum thyroxine and TRAb, thyroid ultrasound and orbital computed tomography.

Sequences were obtained from peripheral blood or thyroid tissue (not recorded which). The chain joins TRBV25-1 to TRBJ1-5, with D unresolved. This clonotype originated in a woman aged 45 to 65 with Graves' hyperthyroidism. The chain's CDR3 is CAVSAENQPQHF. Written as DNA, the CDR3 is TGTGCCGTCAGTGCGGAAAATCAGCCCCAGCATTTT.